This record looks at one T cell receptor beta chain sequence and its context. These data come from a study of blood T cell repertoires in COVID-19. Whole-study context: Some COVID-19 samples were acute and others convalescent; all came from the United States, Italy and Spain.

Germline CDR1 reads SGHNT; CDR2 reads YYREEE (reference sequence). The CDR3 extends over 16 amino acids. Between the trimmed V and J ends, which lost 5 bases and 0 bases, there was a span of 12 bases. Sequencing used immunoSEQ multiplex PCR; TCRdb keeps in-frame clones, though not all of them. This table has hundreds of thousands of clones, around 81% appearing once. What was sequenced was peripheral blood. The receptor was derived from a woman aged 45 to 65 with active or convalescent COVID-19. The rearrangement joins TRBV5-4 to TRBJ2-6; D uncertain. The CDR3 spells CASSIRFSSGANVLTF. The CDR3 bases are TGTGCCAGCAGTATTCGCTTCAGCTCTGGGGCCAACGTCCTGACTTTC.